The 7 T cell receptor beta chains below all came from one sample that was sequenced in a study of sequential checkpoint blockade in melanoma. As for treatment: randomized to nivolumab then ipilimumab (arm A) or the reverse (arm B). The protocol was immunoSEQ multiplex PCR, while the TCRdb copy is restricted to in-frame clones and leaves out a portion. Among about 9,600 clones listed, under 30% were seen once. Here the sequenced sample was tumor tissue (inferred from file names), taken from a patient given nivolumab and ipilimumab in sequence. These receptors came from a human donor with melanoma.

In nucleotides, the CDR3 is TGTGCCAGCAGCGCTAGCGGGAGGGCCGGCAATGAGCAGTTCTTC. As protein: CASSASGRAGNEQFF. The J gene is TRBJ2-1, the V gene TRBV9, with 12 positions matching TRBD2. Looked up from germline, CDR1 is SGDLS and CDR2 is YYNGEE. Germline trimming cut 3 bases from V and 6 bases from J; bases unmatched to any gene: 4. CDR3 length equals 15 residues.

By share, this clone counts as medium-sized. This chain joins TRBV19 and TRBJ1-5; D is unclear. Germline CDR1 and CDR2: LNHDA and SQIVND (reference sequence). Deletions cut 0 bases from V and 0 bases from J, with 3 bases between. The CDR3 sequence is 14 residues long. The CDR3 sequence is CASSIEDSNQPQHF. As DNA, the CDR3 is TGTGCCAGTAGTATAGAGGATAGCAATCAGCCCCAGCATTTT.

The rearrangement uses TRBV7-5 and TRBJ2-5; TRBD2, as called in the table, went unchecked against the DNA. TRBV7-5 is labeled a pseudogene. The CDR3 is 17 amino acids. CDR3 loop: CASSSAGLAGSGETQYF. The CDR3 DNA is TGTGCCAGCAGCAGCGCGGGACTAGCGGGAAGTGGAGAGACCCAGTACTTC.

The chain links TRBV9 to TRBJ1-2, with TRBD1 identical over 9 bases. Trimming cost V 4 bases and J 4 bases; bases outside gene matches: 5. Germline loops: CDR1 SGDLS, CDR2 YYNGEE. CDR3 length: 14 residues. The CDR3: CASSSGQGGYGYTF. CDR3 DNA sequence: TGTGCCAGCAGCTCGGGACAGGGAGGCTATGGCTACACCTTC.

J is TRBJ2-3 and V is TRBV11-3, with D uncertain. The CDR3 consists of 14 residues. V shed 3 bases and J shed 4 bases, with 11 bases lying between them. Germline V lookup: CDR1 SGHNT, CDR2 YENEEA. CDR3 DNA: TGTGCCAGCAGCTTCTCCATCACCGCAGATACGCAGTATTTT. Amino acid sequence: CASSFSITADTQYF.

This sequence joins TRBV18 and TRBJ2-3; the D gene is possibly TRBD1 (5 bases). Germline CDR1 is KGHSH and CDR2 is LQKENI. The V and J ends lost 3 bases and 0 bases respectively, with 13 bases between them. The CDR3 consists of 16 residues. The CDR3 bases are TGTGCCAGCTCACCGGGTCTTTCAGGGAGCACAGATACGCAGTATTTT. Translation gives CASSPGLSGSTDTQYF.

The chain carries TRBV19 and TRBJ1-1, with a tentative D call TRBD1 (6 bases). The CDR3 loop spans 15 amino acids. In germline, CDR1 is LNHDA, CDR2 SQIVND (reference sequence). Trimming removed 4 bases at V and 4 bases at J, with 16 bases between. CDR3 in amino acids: CASSRGLLGGTEAFF. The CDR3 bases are TGTGCCAGTAGTAGGGGCTTGTTAGGGGGCACTGAAGCTTTCTTT. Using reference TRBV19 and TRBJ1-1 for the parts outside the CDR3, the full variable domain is DGGITQSPKYLFRKEGQNVTLSCEQNLNHDAMYWYRQDPGQGLRLIYYSQIVNDFQKGDIAEGYSVSREKKESFPLTVTSAQKNPTAFYLCASSRGLLGGTEAFFGQGTRLTVV.